This entry describes one T cell receptor (beta chain). Its antigen is undetermined. These data come from a study of T-cell memory formation after mild COVID-19. At the level of the study: Each donor largely had its own TCR clusters.

CDR3 length: 15 residues. J gave up 6 bases and V 4 bases, and 9 bases lay outside the gene matches. Per germline, CDR1 ENHRY and CDR2 SYGVKD. Study-level points and caveats: Contracting CD4+ clones lay largely in CM and EM, with CD8+ ones residing in EMRA. Clones shrinking from day 15 to 85 showed even CD4/CD8 mixes; later expanders tilted CD4+. Whether second-wave clones peaking at day 37 were SARS-CoV-2 specific went unconfirmed.

TCRdb reprocessed the 5' RACE reads via MiXCR and lists one record per CDR3 protein. The sample includes hundreds of thousands of distinct CDR3 sequences, approximately 18% of them seen just once. The TCR sequence derives from an adult woman who had mild COVID-19 (a few samples of this study predate the infection). Cell type and time point are not known. Sequences were obtained from PBMCs or a T cell subset sorted from them (not recorded which). The rearrangement joins TRBV10-3 to TRBJ1-1; 9 nucleotides agree with TRBD1. CDR3 sequence reads: CAISGGDRGFAEAFF. In DNA form, the CDR3 reads TGTGCCATCAGTGGTGGTGACAGGGGGTTCGCTGAAGCTTTCTTT.